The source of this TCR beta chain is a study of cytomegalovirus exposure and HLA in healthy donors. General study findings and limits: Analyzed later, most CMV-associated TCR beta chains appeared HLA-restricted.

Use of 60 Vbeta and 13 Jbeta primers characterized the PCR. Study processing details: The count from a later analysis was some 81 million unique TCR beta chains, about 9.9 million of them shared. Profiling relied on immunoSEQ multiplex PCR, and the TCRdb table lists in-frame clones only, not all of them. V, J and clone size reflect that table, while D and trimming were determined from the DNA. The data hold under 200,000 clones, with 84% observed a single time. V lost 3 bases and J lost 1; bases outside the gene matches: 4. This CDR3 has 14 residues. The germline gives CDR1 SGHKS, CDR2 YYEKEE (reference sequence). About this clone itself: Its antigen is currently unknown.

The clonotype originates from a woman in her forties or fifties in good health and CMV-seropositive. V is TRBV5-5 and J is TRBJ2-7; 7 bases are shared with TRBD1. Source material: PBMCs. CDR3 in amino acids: CASSSQGESYEQYF. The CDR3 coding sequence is TGTGCCAGCAGCTCGCAGGGGGAATCCTACGAGCAGTACTTC.